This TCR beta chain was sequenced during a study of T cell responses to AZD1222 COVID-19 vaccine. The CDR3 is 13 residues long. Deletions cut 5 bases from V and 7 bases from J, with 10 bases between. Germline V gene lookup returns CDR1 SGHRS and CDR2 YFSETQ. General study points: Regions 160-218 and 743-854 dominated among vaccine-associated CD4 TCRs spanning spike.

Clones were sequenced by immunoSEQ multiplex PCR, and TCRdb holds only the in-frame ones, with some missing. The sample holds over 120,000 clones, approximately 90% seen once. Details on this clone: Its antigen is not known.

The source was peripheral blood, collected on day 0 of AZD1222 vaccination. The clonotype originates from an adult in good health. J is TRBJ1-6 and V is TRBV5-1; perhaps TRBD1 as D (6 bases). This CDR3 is CASSRQENSPLHF. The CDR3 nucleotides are TGCGCCAGCAGTCGACAGGAGAATTCACCCCTCCACTTT. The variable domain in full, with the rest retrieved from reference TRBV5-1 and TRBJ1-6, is KAGVTQTPRYLIKTRGQQVTLSCSPISGHRSVSWYQQTPGQGLQFLFEYFSETQRNKGNFPGRFSGRQFSNSRSEMNVSTLELGDSALYLCASSRQENSPLHFGNGTRLTVT.